This T cell receptor beta chain was found in a study of CD8+ T cells in alopecia areata. In the study overall: It was oral tofacitinib, at 5 to 10 mg twice daily, that treated patients received. Study-wide results and limits: With one nonresponder, baseline CD8+ expansion's link to response remains uncertain.

The sample's treatment: oral pan-JAK inhibitor, 5-10 mg twice daily. The CDR3 extends over 15 amino acids. V was shortened by 0 bases and J by 8 bases, with 14 bases between the two germline ends. From germline, CDR1 is SGHTA and CDR2 FQGNSA. As regards this clone: The antigen is unknown.

TCR sequencing used cDNA made by reverse transcription of extracted RNA. Repertoires were generated with immunoSEQ multiplex PCR, while TCRdb's copy carries only in-frame clones and drops some. The sample consists of approximately 200,000 clones, around 56% of them appearing once. The V call is TRBV7-2, the J call TRBJ2-4; D tentatively reads TRBD1 or TRBD2 (5 bases each). Material: CD4+ T cells sorted from blood, obtained at week 4, from a patient treated with tofacitinib. This receptor was obtained from a human donor with alopecia areata. CDR3 DNA sequence: TGTGCCAGCAGCTTAGCACTAGACAGCATGGACATTCAGTACTTC. As protein: CASSLALDSMDIQYF. Full variable domain (outside the CDR3, taken from reference TRBV7-2 and TRBJ2-4): GAGVSQSPSNKVTEKGKDVELRCDPISGHTALYWYRQSLGQGLEFLIYFQGNSAPDKSGLPSDRFSAERTGGSVSTLTIQRTQQEDSAVYLCASSLALDSMDIQYFGAGTRLSVL.